This TCR beta chain was sequenced in a study of human T cells and chemical hapten exposure. Study-level findings and limits: Unchanged with DPC sensitization were TCRs above 1 in 1000 frequency. Relative to control repertoires, expanded TCRs gave rise to significantly more large CDR3 similarity clusters.

This clonotype was recorded a few times. Its specificity is unknown. The time point denotes: pre-sensitization, week 0. Stated treatment: therapeutic diphenylcyclopropenone sensitization with weekly scalp DPC. TCRdb itself ran the RACE reads through MiXCR, one entry per CDR3 protein. The repertoire includes approximately 38,000 distinct CDR3 sequences, 10% of them detected once, and approximately 5.9% sits in the top ten. Germline V lookup: CDR1 MGHRA, CDR2 YSYEKL. V gave up 1 base and J gave up 5 bases, with 9 bases separating them. The CDR3 extends over 14 amino acids. This receptor was taken from a man aged 25-40 years with alopecia areata. Some clones in this sample may be carry-over from other donors' samples. The source was whole blood, collected in connection with sensitization to the hapten diphenylcyclopropenone (DPC). The rearrangement links TRBV4-1 to TRBJ1-5, with D maybe TRBD1 (5 bases). This CDR3 reads CASSQVWGDQPQHF. In DNA form, the CDR3 reads TGCGCCAGCAGCCAAGTATGGGGGGATCAGCCCCAGCATTTT.